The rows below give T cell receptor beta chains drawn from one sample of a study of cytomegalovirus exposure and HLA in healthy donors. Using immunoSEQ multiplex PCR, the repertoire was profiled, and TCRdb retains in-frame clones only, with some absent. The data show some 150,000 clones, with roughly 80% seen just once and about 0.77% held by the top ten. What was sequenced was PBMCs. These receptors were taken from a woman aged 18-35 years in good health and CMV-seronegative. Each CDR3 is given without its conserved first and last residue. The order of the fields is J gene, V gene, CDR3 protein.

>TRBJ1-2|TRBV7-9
SSSLGQGGYGYT
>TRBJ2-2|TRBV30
ACGIDRGELF
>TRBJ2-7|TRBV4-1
ASSQDLRQGASYEQY
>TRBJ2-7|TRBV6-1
ASRGDYSYEQY
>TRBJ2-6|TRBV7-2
ASRSTTGGEWSGANVLT
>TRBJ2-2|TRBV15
ATSRVRRGAGELF
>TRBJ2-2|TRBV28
ASSTGTADTGELF
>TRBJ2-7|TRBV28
ASSLSSGGGGAGVVDYEQY
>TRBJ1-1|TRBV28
ASSLSGTEAF
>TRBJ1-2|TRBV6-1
ASSVTGTGDYGYT
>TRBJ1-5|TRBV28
ASSLWSGGSHQPQH
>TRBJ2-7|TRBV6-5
ASSSRQSISYEQY
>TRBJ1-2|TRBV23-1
ASSQLGRVYGYT
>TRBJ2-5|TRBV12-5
ASGLGGQETQY
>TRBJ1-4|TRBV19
AYARGPNEKLF
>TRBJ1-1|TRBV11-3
ASSLGAGTAMNTEAF
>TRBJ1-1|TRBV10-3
AISDFETGDEAF
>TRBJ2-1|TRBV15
ATSREGARLEQF
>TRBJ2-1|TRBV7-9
ASSLNQLALEEF
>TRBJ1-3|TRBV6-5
ASSPRGGSGNTIY
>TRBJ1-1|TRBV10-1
ASTRPGGNTEAF
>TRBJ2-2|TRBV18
ASSPRGGGNTGELF
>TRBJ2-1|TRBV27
ASRRASGSYNEQF
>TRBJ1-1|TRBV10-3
AISVAGRDTEAF
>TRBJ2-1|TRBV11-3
ASSSRTSGRDEQF
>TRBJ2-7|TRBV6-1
ASSEWGDGLYEQY
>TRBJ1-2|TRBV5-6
ASSLGQGAYGYT
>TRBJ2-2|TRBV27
ASSPRRGQNTGELF
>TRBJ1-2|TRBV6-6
ASSYEGGGYGYT
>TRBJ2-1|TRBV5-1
ASSFGLAGVGEQF
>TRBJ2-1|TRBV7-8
ASSLGDRGGYNEQF
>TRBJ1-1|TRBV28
ASSVGGAIMNTEAF
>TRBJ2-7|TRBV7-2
ASSLVSQGGDKQY
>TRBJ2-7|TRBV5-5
ASSPGSSYEQY
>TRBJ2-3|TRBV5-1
ASSRGQGSITDTQY
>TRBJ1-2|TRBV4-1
ASSHTGKVGYT
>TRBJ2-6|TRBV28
ASSRTGGSGANVLT
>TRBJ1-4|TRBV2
ASAGEVELF
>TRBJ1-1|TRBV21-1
ASSNHLGFCDRNTEAF
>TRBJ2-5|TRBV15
ATSRDFGGTDEETQY
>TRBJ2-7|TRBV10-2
ASSGRQVLGPVEQY
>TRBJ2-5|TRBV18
ASSPGLGEETQY
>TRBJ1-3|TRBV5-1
ASSLAPGQGLSGNTIY